This T cell receptor (beta chain) was found in a study of blood T cell repertoires in COVID-19. At the level of the study: Italy, Spain and the United States were the sources of the convalescent and acute COVID-19 samples.

Generated by immunoSEQ multiplex PCR, the TCRdb table keeps only in-frame clones and is missing some. The data contain about 60,000 clones, 70% to 80% of them seen just once; the ten biggest clones take up around a tenth. Sequenced sample: peripheral blood. The receptor's source is a human donor in a cohort sampled during active COVID-19.

The CDR3 nucleotides read TGTGCCAGCAGCCCAGGGACGGGAGGCCCGCCTCAAGAGACCCAGTACTTC. Translated: CASSPGTGGPPQETQYF. The J gene is TRBJ2-5, the V gene TRBV7-6; 7 bases are a match to TRBD2. V dropped 5 bases and J dropped 2; count of bases not matched to a gene: 14. The CDR3 spans 17 residues. Per the germline V gene, CDR1 is SGHVS and CDR2 is FNYEAQ.